This T cell receptor beta chain was recovered during a study of cytomegalovirus exposure and HLA in healthy donors. The study, taken as a whole, reports: In a later analysis, V- and J-gene trimming of beta chains associated with a DCLRE1C missense variant, replicated independently.

This clone was recorded only once. Its antigen is not known. A multiplex PCR was run with 60 Vbeta primers and 13 Jbeta primers. Measured with immunoSEQ multiplex PCR; TCRdb has only the in-frame clones, and not every one. Of 150,000 to 200,000 clones in the sample, 78% are singletons; the top ten hold approximately 14%. Germline lookup yields CDR1 LGHNA and CDR2 YNFKEQ. The CDR3 contains 15 residues. The trim removed 2 bases at V and 4 bases at J, leaving 4 bases unmatched. The sequence came from a woman under 40 in good health and CMV-seropositive. The sample was PBMCs. The rearrangement joins TRBV4-2 to TRBJ2-7, with 11 nucleotides matching TRBD1. CDR3 coding DNA: TGTGCCAGCAGCCAACGGACAGGGGGCTTTTACGAGCAGTACTTC. The encoded protein is CASSQRTGGFYEQYF.